This TCR beta chain was observed in a study of blood T cell repertoires in COVID-19. Turning to the study itself: Sites in the United States, Italy and Spain provided acute and convalescent COVID-19 samples. Sample material is recorded as cDNA or gDNA derived from T cells, B-cell-depleted T cells, or PBMCs.

V lost 0 bases to trimming and J lost 4 bases, with 7 bases between them. The CDR3 spans 14 residues. CDR1 is MNHEY and CDR2 is SVGAGI in the germline V gene. Per the original methods: Scientists estimated how many nucleated cells there were by amplifying reference gene primers. The protocol was immunoSEQ multiplex PCR, while the TCRdb copy is restricted to in-frame clones and leaves out a portion. That table is the source of V, J and clone size, and D and trimming were worked out from the DNA. Altogether 200,000 to 300,000 clones are present, 75% to 90% being singletons, with the ten largest covering roughly 1.8%. This clone came up once. The same CDR3 can be traced to other DNA sequences in this sample.

The chain has TRBV6-5 and TRBJ1-5; D perhaps matches TRBD1 (5 bases). This receptor was obtained from a young man with active or convalescent COVID-19. The sample consisted of peripheral blood. The CDR3 DNA follows: TGTGCCAGCAGTTACTCTGGGGGGAATCAGCCCCAGCATTTT. Protein sequence: CASSYSGGNQPQHF.